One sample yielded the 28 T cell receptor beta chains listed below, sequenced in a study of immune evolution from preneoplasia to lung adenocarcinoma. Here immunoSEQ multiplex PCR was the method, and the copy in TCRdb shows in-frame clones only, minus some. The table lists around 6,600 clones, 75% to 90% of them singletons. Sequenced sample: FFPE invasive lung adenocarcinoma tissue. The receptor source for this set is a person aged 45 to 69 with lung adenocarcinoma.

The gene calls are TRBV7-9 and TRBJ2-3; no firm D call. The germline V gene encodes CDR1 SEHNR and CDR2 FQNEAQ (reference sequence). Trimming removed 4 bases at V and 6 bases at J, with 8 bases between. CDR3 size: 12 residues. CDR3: CASSSEGDTQYF. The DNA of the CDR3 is TGTGCCAGCAGCTCGGAAGGCGATACGCAGTATTTT.

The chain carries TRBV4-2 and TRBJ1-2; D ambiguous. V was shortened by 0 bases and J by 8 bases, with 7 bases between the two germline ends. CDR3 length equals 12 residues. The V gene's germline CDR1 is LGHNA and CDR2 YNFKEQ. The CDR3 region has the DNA TGTGCCAGCAGCCAAGATCGGCGAGGCTACACCTTC. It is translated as CASSQDRRGYTF.

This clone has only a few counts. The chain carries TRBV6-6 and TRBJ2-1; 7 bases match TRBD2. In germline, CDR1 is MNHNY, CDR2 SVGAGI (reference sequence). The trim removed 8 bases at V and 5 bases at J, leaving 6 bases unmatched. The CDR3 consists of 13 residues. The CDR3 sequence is CASRGLADNEQFF. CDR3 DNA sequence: TGTGCCAGCCGGGGTCTAGCGGACAATGAGCAGTTCTTC.

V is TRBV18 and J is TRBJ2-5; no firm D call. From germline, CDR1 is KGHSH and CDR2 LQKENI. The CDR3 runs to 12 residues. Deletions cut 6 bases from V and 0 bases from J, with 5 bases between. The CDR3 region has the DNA TGTGCCAGCTCGACGTACCAAGAGACCCAGTACTTC. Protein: CASSTYQETQYF.

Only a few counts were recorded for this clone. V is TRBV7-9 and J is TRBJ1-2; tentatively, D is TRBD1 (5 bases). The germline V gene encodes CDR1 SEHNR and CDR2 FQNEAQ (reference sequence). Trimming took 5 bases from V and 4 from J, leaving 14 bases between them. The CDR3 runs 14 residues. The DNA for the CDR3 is TGTGCCAGCAGCGGCGAGGGGCAATTCTATGGCTACACCTTC. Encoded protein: CASSGEGQFYGYTF.

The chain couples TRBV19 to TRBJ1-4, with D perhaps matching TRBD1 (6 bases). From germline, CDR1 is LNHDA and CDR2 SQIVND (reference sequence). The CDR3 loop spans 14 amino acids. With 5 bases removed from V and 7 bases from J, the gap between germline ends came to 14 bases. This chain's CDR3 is CASSGDTGSEKLFF. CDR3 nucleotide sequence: TGTGCCAGTAGTGGGGACACCGGGAGTGAAAAACTGTTTTTT.

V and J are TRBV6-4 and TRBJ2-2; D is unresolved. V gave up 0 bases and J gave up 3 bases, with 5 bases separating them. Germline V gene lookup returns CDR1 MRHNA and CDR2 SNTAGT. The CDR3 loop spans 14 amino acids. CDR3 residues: CASSDSSDTGELFF. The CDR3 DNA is TGTGCCAGCAGTGACTCTTCTGACACCGGGGAGCTGTTTTTT.

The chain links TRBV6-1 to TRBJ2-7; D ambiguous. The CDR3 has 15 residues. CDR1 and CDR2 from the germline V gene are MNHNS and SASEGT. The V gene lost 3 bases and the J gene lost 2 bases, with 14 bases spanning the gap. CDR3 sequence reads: CASSDDSGGAYEQYF. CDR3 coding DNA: TGTGCCAGCAGTGATGACTCGGGTGGTGCCTACGAGCAGTACTTC.

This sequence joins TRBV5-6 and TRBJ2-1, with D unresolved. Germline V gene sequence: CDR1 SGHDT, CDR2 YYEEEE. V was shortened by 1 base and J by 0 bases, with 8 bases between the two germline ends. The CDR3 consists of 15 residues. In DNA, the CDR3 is TGTGCCAGCAGCTTGTTTGAGAGCTCCTACAATGAGCAGTTCTTC. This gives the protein CASSLFESSYNEQFF. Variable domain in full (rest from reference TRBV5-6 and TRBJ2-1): DAGVTQSPTHLIKTRGQQVTLRCSPKSGHDTVSWYQQALGQGPQFIFQYYEEEERQRGNFPDRFSGHQFPNYSSELNVNALLLGDSALYLCASSLFESSYNEQFFGPGTRLTVL.

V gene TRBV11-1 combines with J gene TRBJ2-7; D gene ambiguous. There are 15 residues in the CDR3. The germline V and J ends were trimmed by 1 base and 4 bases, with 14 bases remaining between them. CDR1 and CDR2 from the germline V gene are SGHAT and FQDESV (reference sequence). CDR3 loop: CASSLESSSRYEQYF. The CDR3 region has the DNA TGTGCCAGCAGCTTAGAGTCCAGTTCCCGGTACGAGCAGTACTTC.

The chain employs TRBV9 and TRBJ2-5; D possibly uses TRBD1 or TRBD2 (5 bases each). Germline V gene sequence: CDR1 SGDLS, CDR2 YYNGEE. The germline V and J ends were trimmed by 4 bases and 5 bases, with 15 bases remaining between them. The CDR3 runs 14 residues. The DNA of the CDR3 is TGTGCCAGCAGCCACGGGGCTCATCGGGAGACCCAGTACTTC. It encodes CASSHGAHRETQYF.

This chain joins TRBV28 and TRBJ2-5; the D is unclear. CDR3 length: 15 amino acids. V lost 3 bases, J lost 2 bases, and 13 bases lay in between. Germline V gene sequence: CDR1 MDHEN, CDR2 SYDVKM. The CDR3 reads CASSLMGKIQETQYF. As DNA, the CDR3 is TGTGCCAGCAGTTTGATGGGGAAAATACAAGAGACCCAGTACTTC.

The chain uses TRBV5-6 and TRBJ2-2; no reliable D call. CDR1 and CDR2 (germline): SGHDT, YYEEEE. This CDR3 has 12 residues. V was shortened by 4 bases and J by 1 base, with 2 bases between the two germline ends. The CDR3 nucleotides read TGTGCCAGCAGCCTGAACACCGGGGAGCTGTTTTTT. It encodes CASSLNTGELFF.

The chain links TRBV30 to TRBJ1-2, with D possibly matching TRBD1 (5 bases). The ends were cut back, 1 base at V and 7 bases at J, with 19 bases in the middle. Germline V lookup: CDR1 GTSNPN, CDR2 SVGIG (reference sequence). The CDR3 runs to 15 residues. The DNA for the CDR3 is TGTGCCTGGAGTGCCGTCCCGGAGGGGTTCACTGGCTACACCTTC. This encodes CAWSAVPEGFTGYTF.

The CDR3 region has the DNA TGCGCCAGCAGCCCGACTTGGGCCACAGATACGCAGTATTTT. As protein: CASSPTWATDTQYF. This rearrangement joins TRBV4-1 to TRBJ2-3, with D uncertain. Germline CDR1 MGHRA, CDR2 YSYEKL. Trimming took 4 bases from V and 2 from J, leaving 10 bases between them. The CDR3 has 14 amino acids.

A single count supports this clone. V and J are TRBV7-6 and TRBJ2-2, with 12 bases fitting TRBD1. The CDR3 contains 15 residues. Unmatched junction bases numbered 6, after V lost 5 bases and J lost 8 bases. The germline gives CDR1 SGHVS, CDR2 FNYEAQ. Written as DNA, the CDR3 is TGTGCCAGCAGCCCCGGGACAGGGGGCGTGGGGGAGCTGTTTTTT. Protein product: CASSPGTGGVGELFF.

In DNA, the CDR3 is TGTGCCAGCAGCGTAGTTGGGACTAGCACAGATACGCAGTATTTT. This codes for CASSVVGTSTDTQYF. V and J are TRBV9 and TRBJ2-3; tentatively, D is TRBD2 (6 bases). V was clipped by 0 bases and J by 0 bases, with 8 bases between them. The CDR3 has 15 amino acids. Germline CDR1 SGDLS, CDR2 YYNGEE. Supplemented by reference TRBV9 and TRBJ2-3, the full variable domain reads DSGVTQTPKHLITATGQRVTLRCSPRSGDLSVYWYQQSLDQGLQFLIQYYNGEERAKGNILERFSAQQFPDLHSELNLSSLELGDSALYFCASSVVGTSTDTQYFGPGTRLTVL.

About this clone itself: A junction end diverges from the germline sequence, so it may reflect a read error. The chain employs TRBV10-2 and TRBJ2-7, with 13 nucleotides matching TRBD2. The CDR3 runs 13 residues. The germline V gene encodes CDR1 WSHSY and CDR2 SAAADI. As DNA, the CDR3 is TGCGCCAGCAGGGGTGGGACTAGCGGGAAGGATTTCTTC. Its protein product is CASRGGTSGKDFF.

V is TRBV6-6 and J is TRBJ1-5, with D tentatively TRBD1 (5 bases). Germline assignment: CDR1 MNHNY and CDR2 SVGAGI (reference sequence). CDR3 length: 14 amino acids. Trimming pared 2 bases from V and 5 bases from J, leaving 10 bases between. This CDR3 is CASSYVGEDQPQHF. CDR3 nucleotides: TGTGCCAGCAGTTACGTGGGGGAAGATCAGCCCCAGCATTTT.

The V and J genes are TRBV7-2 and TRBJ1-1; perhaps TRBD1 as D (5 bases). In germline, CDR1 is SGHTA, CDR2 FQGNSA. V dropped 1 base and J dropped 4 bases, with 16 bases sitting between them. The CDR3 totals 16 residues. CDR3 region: CASSLGPVVTGTEAFF. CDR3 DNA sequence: TGTGCCAGCAGCTTAGGGCCTGTGGTAACAGGCACTGAAGCTTTCTTT.

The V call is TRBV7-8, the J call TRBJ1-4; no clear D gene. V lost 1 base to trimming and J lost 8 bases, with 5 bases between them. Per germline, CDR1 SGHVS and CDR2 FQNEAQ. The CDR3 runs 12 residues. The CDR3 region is CASSLGLEKLFF. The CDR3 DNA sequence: TGTGCCAGCAGCTTAGGCTTGGAAAAACTGTTTTTT.

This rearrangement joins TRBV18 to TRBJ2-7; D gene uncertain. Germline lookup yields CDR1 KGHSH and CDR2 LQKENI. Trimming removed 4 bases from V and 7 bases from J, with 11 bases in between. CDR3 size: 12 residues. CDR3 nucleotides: TGTGCCAGCTCACTCCAGGTTGGGGAGCAGTACTTC. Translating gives CASSLQVGEQYF.

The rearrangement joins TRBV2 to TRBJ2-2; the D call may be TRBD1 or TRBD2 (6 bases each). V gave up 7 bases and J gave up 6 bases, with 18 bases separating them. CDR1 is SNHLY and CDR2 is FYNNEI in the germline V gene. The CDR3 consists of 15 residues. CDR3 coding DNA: TGTGCCAGCACGTCGATCAGGGGAGGTTCCGGGGAGCTGTTTTTT. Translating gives CASTSIRGGSGELFF.

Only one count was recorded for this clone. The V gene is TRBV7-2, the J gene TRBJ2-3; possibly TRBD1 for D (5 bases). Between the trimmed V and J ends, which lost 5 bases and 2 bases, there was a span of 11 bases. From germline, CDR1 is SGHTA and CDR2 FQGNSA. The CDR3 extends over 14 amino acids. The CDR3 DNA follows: TGTGCCAGCAGCCCAGGGATCTCCACAGATACGCAGTATTTT. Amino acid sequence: CASSPGISTDTQYF.

For the CDR3, the DNA is TGTGCCAGCTCACACGCAACGTTAACCGGGACAGGTTATGAAAAACTGTTTTTT. The encoded protein is CASSHATLTGTGYEKLFF. The rearrangement links TRBV18 to TRBJ1-4; TRBD1 matches 8 bases. The CDR3 is 18 residues long. The germline gives CDR1 KGHSH, CDR2 LQKENI. Losses at the gene ends were 4 bases for V and 6 bases for J; bases not matched to a gene: 16.

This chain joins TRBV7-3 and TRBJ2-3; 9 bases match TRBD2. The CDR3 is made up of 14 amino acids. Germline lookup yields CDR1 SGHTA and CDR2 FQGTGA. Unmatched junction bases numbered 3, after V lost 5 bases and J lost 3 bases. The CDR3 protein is CASSTTSGTDTQYF. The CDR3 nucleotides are TGTGCCAGCAGCACGACTAGCGGAACAGATACGCAGTATTTT. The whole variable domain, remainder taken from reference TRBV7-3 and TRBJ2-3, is GAGVSQTPSNKVTEKGKYVELRCDPISGHTALYWYRQSLGQGPEFLIYFQGTGAADDSGLPNDRFFAVRPEGSVSTLKIQRTERGDSAVYLCASSTTSGTDTQYFGPGTRLTVL.

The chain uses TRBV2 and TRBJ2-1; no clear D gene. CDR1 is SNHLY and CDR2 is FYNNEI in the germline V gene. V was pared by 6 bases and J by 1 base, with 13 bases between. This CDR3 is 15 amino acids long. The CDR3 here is CASSAEQGSYNEQFF. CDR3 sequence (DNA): TGTGCCAGCAGCGCTGAGCAAGGGTCCTACAATGAGCAGTTCTTC.

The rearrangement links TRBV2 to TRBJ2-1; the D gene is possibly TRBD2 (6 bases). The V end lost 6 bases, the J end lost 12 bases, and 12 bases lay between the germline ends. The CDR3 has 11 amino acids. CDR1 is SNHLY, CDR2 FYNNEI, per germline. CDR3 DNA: TGTGCCAGCAGCACTAGGAGGGTGCAGTTCTTC. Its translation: CASSTRRVQFF.